The T cell receptor (beta chain) under discussion was sequenced for a study of blood T cell repertoires in COVID-19. Study context: T cells, B-cell-depleted T cells, or PBMCs supplied cDNA or gDNA.

Using immunoSEQ multiplex PCR, the repertoire was profiled, and TCRdb retains in-frame clones only, with some absent. The sample contains around 270,000 clones, 80% to 90% of which appear only once. In its sample, this clone was seen a few times. The source material was peripheral blood. The receptor was derived from a man aged 30 to 39 with acute or convalescent COVID-19.

CDR3 amino acids: CASSLNTPGQDSATNEKLFF. DNA of the CDR3: TGTGCCAGCAGTCTGAACACCCCGGGACAGGACTCCGCAACTAATGAAAAACTGTTTTTT. The gene calls are TRBV6-6 and TRBJ1-4, with TRBD1 matching 8 bases. This CDR3 spans 20 amino acids. CDR1 is MNHNY, CDR2 SVGAGI, per germline (reference sequence). V was pared by 5 bases and J by 0 bases, with 17 bases of the junction left unmatched.